The clone carrying this T cell receptor (beta chain) was recorded at least ten times. A universal primer site came from template switching; cDNA carried unique molecular identifiers. Each CDR3 protein is one row after TCRdb ran MiXCR on the 5' RACE reads. The data contain 300,000 or so distinct CDR3 sequences, over 8.5% of them singletons. The data originate from a study of identical twins. Germline V gene lookup returns CDR1 SGHDT and CDR2 YYEEEE. The CDR3 covers 17 residues. V lost 1 base to trimming and J lost 0 bases; unmatched junction nucleotides: 7. These same data were also listed under a study on yellow fever vaccine responses in identical twins.

This receptor was taken from a woman aged 18-29 years in good health. This rearrangement joins TRBV5-6 to TRBJ2-1, with 7 bases fitting TRBD2. The sequenced sample was CD8+ T cells sorted from blood. The CDR3 DNA is TGTGCCAGCAGCTTGCTGGCTAGCGGTCCCTCCTACAATGAGCAGTTCTTC. Its translation is CASSLLASGPSYNEQFF.